This T cell receptor beta chain was captured by sequencing in a study of long-term antiretroviral therapy in people with HIV. General study findings and limits: When set beside controls, HIV repertoires had CDR3 length ranges that were narrower. Older ART regimens may have been in use when blood was drawn between about 2004 and 2017.

Concerning this clone itself: The antigen remains unidentified.

The CDR3 has 15 residues. Germline V gene lookup returns CDR1 SNHLY and CDR2 FYNNEI. V was clipped by 2 bases and J by 4 bases; unmatched bases: 8. Version v3.0 of the immunoSEQ assay ran at survey level. The method was immunoSEQ multiplex PCR; TCRdb's version includes in-frame clones alone and lacks a portion of them. The sample shows more than 35,000 clones, roughly 96% of them seen only once. The TCR comes from a woman aged 50 to 65 with HIV. This specimen consisted of unsorted PBMCs, obtained 3.7 years after starting antiretroviral therapy. The rearrangement joins TRBV2 to TRBJ2-7, with 7 bases matching TRBD2. The CDR3 DNA reads TGTGCCAGCAGTGAAAGATGGGGGGGGGTTTACGAGCAGTACTTC. Translated, it gives CASSERWGGVYEQYF.